The source of this TCR beta chain is a study of OX40 agonist ivuxolimab in advanced cancers. About the research overall: Previous treatment with anti-PD-1, anti-PD-L1 or anti-CTLA-4 therapy was allowed; less than 45% had received some.

General study findings and limits: Normalized T-cell clonal expansion was also low in a subset of nonresponders.

Assay used: immunoSEQ multiplex PCR; TCRdb lists only in-frame clones, some missing. The sample records 85,000 to 130,000 clones, 90% being singletons. This CDR3 region has 15 residues. The germline V gene has CDR1 MNHEY and CDR2 SVGAGI. J was trimmed by 6 bases and V by 6 bases; bases with no gene match: 10. A remark on this clone: The antigen remains unidentified.

The TCR comes from an adult with an advanced solid tumor such as melanoma, head and neck, liver or kidney cancer. The genes are TRBV6-5 and TRBJ1-5, with 8 bases that match TRBD1. This sample comprised CD4+ or CD8+ T cells sorted from blood, obtained in a trial of the OX40 agonist ivuxolimab. The chain's CDR3 is CASRPQGASSQPQHF. CDR3 DNA: TGTGCCAGCAGACCTCAGGGGGCGTCGAGTCAGCCCCAGCATTTT.